This entry concerns a single T cell receptor beta chain. Its antigen is currently not known. Base qualities were left out, and no much larger clone turns up one base away. The sample's treatment or condition, from its label and the paper: roughly 20 received Ad26.COV2.S at low or high dose, single or two shots; about 5 received placebo; per-sample allocation not given. Repertoires of vaccine and placebo recipients were sequenced from samples collected on day 63 after the first injection. Cohort 1b enrolled 25 or so adults aged 18-55 years at a single site in Boston, USA, between 29 July and 7 August 2020. Ad26.COV2.S consisted of a replication-incompetent adenovirus type 26 vector by which a prefusion-stabilized SARS-CoV-2 spike protein from the original Wuhan strain was expressed. The sample belongs to a study of Ad26.COV2.S vaccination and SARS-CoV-2 variants (dated by TCRdb to the early 2020s). Background on the whole study: Donors in the vaccine arm were drawn from COV1001, a phase I-IIa trial of Ad26.COV2.S in healthy adults that was multicentre, randomized, double-blind and placebo-controlled. Ad26.COV2.S was administered intramuscularly at a dose of 5x10^10 or 1x10^11 viral particles, either as one shot or as two shots given 56 days apart. The specificity and breadth of SARS-CoV-2-reactive T cell receptors after Ad26.COV2.S vaccination were assessed by TCRbeta repertoire sequencing. The TCR-sequenced set comprised about 32 samples: around 20 Ad26.COV2.S vaccine recipients, 5 placebo recipients and 8 SARS-CoV-2 convalescent individuals. Participants in the trial were split at random into five groups of five each, receiving low-dose or high-dose Ad26.COV2.S once or twice, or else placebo on both occasions. Blinding of investigators to trial group allocation was maintained during experiments and outcome assessment. The research as a whole found: The authors noted that the TCR breadth and depth analyses may have underestimated total T cell responses. The study was not powered to compare responses between vaccine doses or regimens. Substantial breadth of spike-specific CD8+ and CD4+ T cell responses was reported after vaccination. Comparable non-spike TCR breadth was observed between vaccine and placebo recipients, consistent with only spike being contained in the vaccine. Higher spike-specific TCR breadth was observed in Ad26.COV2.S recipients than in placebo recipients (P = 0.0014).

The CDR3 spans 14 residues, from the cysteine through the phenylalanine. Only the CDR3 portion is preserved as DNA: 42 bases, with reading frame beginning at the first base. V sheds 5 bases and J sheds 3 bases, leaving 12 bases between their ends. The germline V gene encodes CDR1 MNHEY and CDR2 SVGEGT. TCRbeta CDR3 regions were sequenced with the immunoSEQ Assay. After extraction, genomic DNA underwent amplification by bias-controlled multiplex PCR, followed by high-throughput sequencing. The published analysis was carried out like this. Collapsing and filtering of sequences were performed to quantify the absolute abundance of each unique TCRbeta CDR3 region. T cell fraction was estimated by normalization of TCRbeta template counts to usable DNA, with usable DNA being measured through amplification of reference genes present in all nucleated cells. Repertoire TCRs were annotated as SARS-CoV-2-specific when V gene, CDR3 amino acid sequence and J gene were exactly matched to a known reactive TCR set. The reference SARS-CoV-2 TCR set was derived from MIRA and filtered for enrichment in COVID-19-positive ImmuneCODE repertoires, a step that removed public or cross-reactive TCRs. Based on the MIRA antigens, annotated TCRs were further analysed at the level of specific ORF or position within ORF. Breadth was defined as the number of annotated unique rearrangements divided by the total number of unique productive rearrangements, and depth was defined as the summed frequency of the annotated unique rearrangements. Two-sided Wilcoxon rank-sum tests were applied when comparing TCR breadth between groups. TCRdb re-hosts the immuneACCESS table, in-frame sequences only. Its copies lack some clones; in the studies checked, an unresolved V gene accounts for under half of them, and the cause for the rest is not known. V and J calls plus clone size are reproduced from that table; the DNA served to infer D and trimming. For this sample the table gives fewer than 500,000 clones, of which about nine tenths were detected only once. More than 3.5% of the sample comes from the top ten.

This TCR came from a person between 18 and 65 years old who received the Ad26.COV2.S COVID-19 vaccine or a placebo. The V and J genes are TRBV6-2 or TRBV6-3 and TRBJ2-3, with TRBD2 tentatively as D gene (6 bases match). The sample consisted of peripheral blood, taken in a trial of Ad26.COV2.S vaccine versus placebo. The CDR3 reads as follows: CASSPRTTTDTQYF. The DNA sequence follows: TGTGCCAGCAGTCCCCGGACTACTACAGATACGCAGTATTTT.